Listed below are T cell receptor beta chains from one sample, sequenced in a study of patients and donors after allogeneic stem cell transplantation. TCRdb redid the calling of the RT-PCR reads with MiXCR, one entry per CDR3 protein. The sample carries about 87,000 distinct CDR3 sequences, roughly 4.9% recorded once. Sample: blood, either unsorted or a sorted T cell fraction (not recorded which). The origin of the receptors is a human donor who was either an allogeneic HSCT recipient or a stem cell or donor lymphocyte infusion donor (not recorded which). It is not recorded whose cells these are; they may come from a transplant donor. Both conserved end residues are part of each CDR3. Each record gives: D gene, V gene, clone size, J gene, CDR3 protein, CDR3 DNA. The D gene is left open where the match is weak. Size is stated for part of the rows, as once, few or many counts, or as a class when the clone is expanded.

TRBD1,TRBV20-1,few,TRBJ1-3,CSATRRNRGGNTIYF,TGCAGTGCTACCAGGAGGAACAGGGGCGGAAACACCATATATTTT
.,TRBV6-1,.,TRBJ2-7,CASSERSGQTQFIYEQYF,TGTGCCAGCAGTGAGCGGTCAGGACAGACACAATTTATTTACGAGCAGTACTTC
TRBD1,TRBV6-2/TRBV6-3,many,TRBJ2-7,CASSWSWQGAYEQYF,TGTGCCAGCAGTTGGTCGTGGCAGGGGGCCTACGAGCAGTACTTC
.,TRBV5-6,many,TRBJ1-2,CASSLTGPDEGYTF,TGTGCCAGCAGCTTGACAGGGCCCGACGAGGGCTACACCTTC
TRBD2,TRBV18,.,TRBJ2-1,CASFGLAASSYNEQFF,TGTGCCAGTTTCGGACTAGCGGCCAGCTCCTACAATGAGCAGTTCTTC
.,TRBV5-1,many,TRBJ2-6,CASSLEPSGSGANVLTF,TGCGCCAGCAGCTTAGAACCTTCAGGCTCTGGGGCCAACGTCCTGACTTTC
.,TRBV3-1,many,TRBJ1-6,CASSQEGYNSPLHF,TGTGCCAGCAGCCAAGAGGGATATAATTCACCCCTCCACTTT
TRBD2,TRBV19,many,TRBJ2-2,CASSIAAGAGELFF,TGTGCCAGTAGTATCGCAGCGGGAGCCGGGGAGCTGTTTTTT
TRBD2,TRBV7-3,few,TRBJ2-1,CASSLNPGRYNEQFF,TGTGCCAGCAGCTTAAACCCCGGGAGGTACAATGAGCAGTTCTTC
TRBD1,TRBV7-2,many,TRBJ1-5,CASSWDQGAHQPQHF,TGTGCCAGCAGCTGGGACCAGGGGGCGCATCAGCCCCAGCATTTT
.,TRBV19,many,TRBJ1-4,CASSSRQSATNEKLFF,TGTGCCAGTAGCAGTAGACAGAGTGCAACTAATGAAAAACTGTTTTTT
TRBD2,TRBV5-6,few,TRBJ2-5,CASSLAGGETQYF,TGTGCCAGCAGCTTGGCGGGGGGAGAGACCCAGTACTTC
.,TRBV19,many,TRBJ1-1,CASSIPGTLVEAFF,TGTGCCAGTAGTATACCAGGGACGCTAGTTGAAGCTTTCTTT
TRBD1,TRBV11-1,many,TRBJ2-6,CASSLSQGVSSGANVLTF,TGTGCCAGCAGCTTGAGTCAGGGGGTATCCTCTGGGGCCAACGTCCTGACTTTC
TRBD2,TRBV28,few,TRBJ2-1,CASSRLAGGGDEQFF,TGTGCCAGCAGTCGTCTAGCGGGAGGAGGGGATGAGCAGTTCTTC
TRBD2,TRBV12-3/TRBV12-4,many,TRBJ2-5,CASSFTSGGGKETQYF,TGTGCCAGCAGCTTCACTAGCGGGGGGGGCAAAGAGACCCAGTACTTC
TRBD2,TRBV5-4,few,TRBJ2-3,CASSLDRGRGADTQYF,TGTGCCAGCAGCTTGGACCGCGGGAGGGGGGCAGATACGCAGTATTTT
TRBD1,TRBV9,many,TRBJ2-7,CASSVGGTGGQEQYF,TGTGCCAGCAGCGTAGGTGGGACAGGGGGGCAAGAGCAGTACTTC
.,TRBV7-2,many,TRBJ1-5,CASSPSSRQPQHF,TGTGCCAGCAGCCCCTCGTCTAGGCAGCCCCAGCATTTT
.,TRBV30,.,TRBJ1-1,CAWRQTGTRRAEAFF,TGTGCCTGGAGACAGACCGGGACACGCCGTGCTGAAGCTTTCTTT
.,TRBV18,few,TRBJ2-7,CASSPPRTLREQYF,TGTGCCAGCTCACCCCCCAGGACTCTGCGCGAGCAGTACTTC
TRBD2,TRBV14,few,TRBJ2-7,CASSQGTSREQYF,TGTGCCAGCAGCCAAGGGACTAGCCGGGAGCAGTACTTC
TRBD1,TRBV6-1,.,TRBJ2-7,CASSEMDRGSFYEQYF,TGTGCCAGCAGTGAAATGGACAGGGGATCCTTCTACGAGCAGTACTTC
.,TRBV7-8,many,TRBJ1-6,CAKTQRENSPLHF,TGTGCCAAGACGCAACGGGAGAATTCACCCCTCCACTTT